A selection of T cell receptor beta chains follows, all from one sample in a study of technical replicates of blood from a handful of donors. Clones were sequenced by immunoSEQ multiplex PCR, and TCRdb holds only the in-frame ones, with some missing. The sample contains some 84,000 clones, about 91% of which appear only once. The sequencing input was T cells isolated from PBMCs. The receptors were sampled from a human donor in good health. Each CDR3 is given with its conserved first and last residue. A D gene is named only where the DNA matches it firmly. The listing skips clone size in some rows; elsewhere it reads once, few, many or a size class.

-	-	TRBV7-9	TRBJ1-1	CASSLIRQATTFF	TGTGCCAGCAGCTTGATAAGACAGGCGACGACTTTCTTT
-	-	TRBV28	TRBJ1-2	CASSPLFGYTF	TGTGCCAGCTCTCCCCTCTTTGGCTACACCTTC
-	-	TRBV9	TRBJ2-2	CASSGSETGELFF	TGTGCCAGCAGCGGGAGTGAAACCGGGGAGCTGTTTTTT
-	-	TRBV18	TRBJ2-1	CASSPSVLTYNEQFF	TGTGCCAGCTCACCTAGCGTATTAACCTACAATGAGCAGTTCTTC
TRBD1	-	TRBV6-5	TRBJ2-7	CASSYRDSYEQYF	TGTGCCAGCAGTTACCGGGACAGCTACGAGCAGTACTTC
-	-	TRBV28	TRBJ1-5	CASRPGQYNQPQHF	TGTGCCAGCAGGCCCGGACAGTACAATCAGCCCCAGCATTTT
TRBD2	-	TRBV6-1	TRBJ2-7	CASSLAGDSYEQYF	TGTGCCAGCAGCCTAGCGGGAGACTCCTACGAGCAGTACTTC
TRBD1	once	TRBV27	TRBJ2-7	CASSFFAGGREQYF	TGTGCCAGCAGTTTTTTTGCAGGGGGCCGGGAGCAGTACTTC
TRBD1	-	TRBV7-3	TRBJ1-1	CASSLWTGATEAFF	TGTGCCAGCAGCTTATGGACAGGGGCCACTGAAGCTTTCTTT
-	-	TRBV5-5	TRBJ1-1	CASSFGQINTEAFF	TGTGCCAGCAGCTTCGGACAAATTAACACTGAAGCTTTCTTT
TRBD1	-	TRBV6-5	TRBJ2-7	CASSYSGTGSYEQYF	TGTGCCAGCAGTTACTCCGGGACAGGGTCCTACGAGCAGTACTTC